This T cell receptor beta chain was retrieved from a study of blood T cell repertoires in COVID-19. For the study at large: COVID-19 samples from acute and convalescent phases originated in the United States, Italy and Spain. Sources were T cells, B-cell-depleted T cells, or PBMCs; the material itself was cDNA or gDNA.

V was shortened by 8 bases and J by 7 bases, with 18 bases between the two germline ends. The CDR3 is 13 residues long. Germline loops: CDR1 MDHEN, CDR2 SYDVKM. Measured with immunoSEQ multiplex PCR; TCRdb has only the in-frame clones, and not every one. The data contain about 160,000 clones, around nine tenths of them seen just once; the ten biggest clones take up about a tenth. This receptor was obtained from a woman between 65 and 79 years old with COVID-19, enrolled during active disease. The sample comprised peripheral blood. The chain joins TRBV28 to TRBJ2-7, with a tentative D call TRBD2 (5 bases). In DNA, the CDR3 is TGTGCCAGCGCACCTGGCAGCACTAGGGAGCAGTACTTC. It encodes CASAPGSTREQYF.